These T cell receptor beta chains were read from a single sample in a study of early T cells in non-severe SARS-CoV-2 infection. TCRdb re-called the 5' RACE reads through MiXCR, storing one row per CDR3 protein. The repertoire holds tens of thousands of distinct CDR3 sequences, with 10% as singletons. Sequenced input: whole blood. These receptors were obtained from an adult who was a healthcare worker with PCR-confirmed SARS-CoV-2 infection or an uninfected control (not recorded which). Each CDR3 is given with its conserved first and last residue. D genes are given only for firm matches. The size entry is marked missing in some rows and otherwise reads once, few, many or a size class.

J gene: TRBJ2-5; D gene: NA; V gene: TRBV29-1; clone size: few; CDR3 protein: CSVGLTEETQYF; CDR3 DNA: TGCAGCGTTGGGCTAACCGAAGAGACCCAGTACTTC
J gene: TRBJ2-5; D gene: NA; V gene: TRBV20-1; clone size: few; CDR3 protein: CSGRRAETQYF; CDR3 DNA: TGCAGTGGCAGGCGGGCCGAGACCCAGTACTTC
J gene: TRBJ2-1; D gene: TRBD2; V gene: TRBV15; clone size: few; CDR3 protein: CATSRGLAGVGDDEQFF; CDR3 DNA: TGTGCCACCAGCAGAGGACTAGCGGGAGTGGGGGATGATGAGCAGTTCTTC
J gene: TRBJ2-1; D gene: NA; V gene: TRBV2; clone size: many; CDR3 protein: CASSERLAPGNEQFF; CDR3 DNA: TGTGCCAGCAGTGAACGTCTAGCCCCTGGCAATGAGCAGTTCTTC
J gene: TRBJ1-2; D gene: NA; V gene: TRBV6-1; clone size: many; CDR3 protein: CASSEGPSDYGYTF; CDR3 DNA: TGTGCCAGCAGTGAAGGACCCTCAGACTATGGCTACACCTTC
J gene: TRBJ1-6; D gene: TRBD1; V gene: TRBV12-3/TRBV12-4; clone size: many; CDR3 protein: CASSFLGQGRSPLHF; CDR3 DNA: TGTGCCAGCAGTTTTTTGGGACAGGGAAGATCACCCCTCCACTTT
J gene: TRBJ2-7; D gene: NA; V gene: TRBV20-1; clone size: NA; CDR3 protein: CSARNLLSYEQYF; CDR3 DNA: TGCAGTGCTAGAAATCTACTTTCCTACGAGCAGTACTTC
J gene: TRBJ2-7; D gene: NA; V gene: TRBV27; clone size: NA; CDR3 protein: CASSHYEQYF; CDR3 DNA: TGTGCCAGCAGTCACTACGAGCAGTACTTC
J gene: TRBJ2-1; D gene: NA; V gene: TRBV29-1; clone size: few; CDR3 protein: CSVEDLRSSYNEQFF; CDR3 DNA: TGCAGCGTTGAAGATTTGAGGAGCTCCTACAATGAGCAGTTCTTC
J gene: TRBJ1-1; D gene: NA; V gene: TRBV12-5; clone size: many; CDR3 protein: CASGSRITEAFF; CDR3 DNA: TGTGCTAGTGGTTCCAGAATCACTGAAGCTTTCTTT
J gene: TRBJ1-4; D gene: NA; V gene: TRBV12-3/TRBV12-4; clone size: many; CDR3 protein: CASSLGLFRNEKLFF; CDR3 DNA: TGTGCCAGCAGTTTGGGTTTATTTCGTAATGAAAAACTGTTTTTT
J gene: TRBJ2-1; D gene: NA; V gene: TRBV7-9; clone size: many; CDR3 protein: CASSSRGGNEQFF; CDR3 DNA: TGTGCCAGCAGTTCTAGGGGGGGTAATGAGCAGTTCTTC
J gene: TRBJ1-3; D gene: NA; V gene: TRBV30; clone size: NA; CDR3 protein: CAWSAGADTIYF; CDR3 DNA: TGTGCCTGGAGTGCCGGGGCGGACACCATATATTTT
J gene: TRBJ2-5; D gene: NA; V gene: TRBV11-2; clone size: many; CDR3 protein: CASSKETQETQYF; CDR3 DNA: TGTGCCAGCAGCAAAGAAACTCAAGAGACCCAGTACTTC
J gene: TRBJ2-7; D gene: NA; V gene: TRBV5-1; clone size: many; CDR3 protein: CASSLDGAEQYF; CDR3 DNA: TGCGCCAGCAGCTTGGATGGGGCCGAGCAGTACTTC
J gene: TRBJ2-2; D gene: NA; V gene: TRBV12-3/TRBV12-4; clone size: NA; CDR3 protein: CASSPLGAGTGELFF; CDR3 DNA: TGTGCCAGCAGCCCCTTAGGGGCGGGCACCGGGGAGCTGTTTTTT
J gene: TRBJ2-7; D gene: TRBD2; V gene: TRBV20-1; clone size: few; CDR3 protein: CSASTAGGPREQYF; CDR3 DNA: TGCAGTGCTTCTACAGCGGGAGGGCCACGCGAGCAGTACTTC
J gene: TRBJ2-7; D gene: NA; V gene: TRBV4-1; clone size: once; CDR3 protein: CASSQEEGTAYEQYF; CDR3 DNA: TGCGCCAGCAGCCAAGAGGAGGGGACAGCTTACGAGCAGTACTTC
J gene: TRBJ2-7; D gene: TRBD1; V gene: TRBV7-9; clone size: NA; CDR3 protein: CASSPRGQGSYEQYF; CDR3 DNA: TGTGCCAGCAGCCCCAGGGGGCAAGGGTCCTACGAGCAGTACTTC
J gene: TRBJ1-4; D gene: NA; V gene: TRBV12-3/TRBV12-4; clone size: NA; CDR3 protein: CASSLSEEEKLFF; CDR3 DNA: TGTGCCAGCAGTTTGTCCGAGGAGGAAAAACTGTTTTTT
J gene: TRBJ2-7; D gene: TRBD2; V gene: TRBV4-1; clone size: NA; CDR3 protein: CASSGTKPSEQYF; CDR3 DNA: TGCGCCAGCAGCGGGACTAAGCCCTCCGAGCAGTACTTC
J gene: TRBJ2-5; D gene: NA; V gene: TRBV7-2; clone size: many; CDR3 protein: CASSFRTMQETQYF; CDR3 DNA: TGTGCCAGCAGCTTTCGGACAATGCAAGAGACCCAGTACTTC
J gene: TRBJ1-1; D gene: TRBD1; V gene: TRBV7-9; clone size: few; CDR3 protein: CASSPPGTGAHTEAFF; CDR3 DNA: TGTGCCAGCAGCCCCCCCGGTACAGGGGCCCACACTGAAGCTTTCTTT
J gene: TRBJ1-1; D gene: NA; V gene: TRBV4-1; clone size: few; CDR3 protein: CASSQAGLNTEAFF; CDR3 DNA: TGCGCCAGCAGCCAAGCAGGGCTGAACACTGAAGCTTTCTTT
J gene: TRBJ2-2; D gene: TRBD2; V gene: TRBV7-8; clone size: few; CDR3 protein: CASSLGALAGGPTGELFF; CDR3 DNA: TGTGCCAGCAGCTTAGGAGCGCTAGCGGGAGGTCCCACCGGGGAGCTGTTTTTT
J gene: TRBJ2-7; D gene: TRBD1; V gene: TRBV2; clone size: many; CDR3 protein: CASRGDRGEQYF; CDR3 DNA: TGTGCCAGCAGGGGGGACAGGGGCGAGCAGTACTTC
J gene: TRBJ2-1; D gene: NA; V gene: TRBV29-1; clone size: many; CDR3 protein: CSVVKASFSNEQFF; CDR3 DNA: TGCAGCGTTGTTAAGGCTAGCTTTAGCAATGAGCAGTTCTTC
J gene: TRBJ1-4; D gene: NA; V gene: TRBV7-9; clone size: few; CDR3 protein: CASSLRAANEKLFF; CDR3 DNA: TGTGCCAGCAGCTTGAGGGCGGCTAATGAAAAACTGTTTTTT
J gene: TRBJ1-2; D gene: NA; V gene: TRBV29-1; clone size: many; CDR3 protein: CSVGRGYTF; CDR3 DNA: TGCAGCGTCGGCAGGGGCTACACCTTC
J gene: TRBJ2-7; D gene: TRBD1; V gene: TRBV23-1; clone size: NA; CDR3 protein: CASSHRDRGISYEQYF; CDR3 DNA: TGCGCCAGCAGTCACCGAGACAGGGGGATATCCTACGAGCAGTACTTC
J gene: TRBJ1-5; D gene: NA; V gene: TRBV7-6; clone size: few; CDR3 protein: CASSLMGNQPQHF; CDR3 DNA: TGTGCCAGCAGCTTAATGGGCAATCAGCCCCAGCATTTT
J gene: TRBJ2-7; D gene: NA; V gene: TRBV5-5; clone size: many; CDR3 protein: CASSSSSLEREQYF; CDR3 DNA: TGTGCCAGCAGCTCTAGCTCGTTGGAGCGCGAGCAGTACTTC
J gene: TRBJ1-1; D gene: NA; V gene: TRBV6-5; clone size: few; CDR3 protein: CASSNGRNQEAFF; CDR3 DNA: TGTGCCAGCAGTAATGGACGGAATCAAGAAGCTTTCTTT